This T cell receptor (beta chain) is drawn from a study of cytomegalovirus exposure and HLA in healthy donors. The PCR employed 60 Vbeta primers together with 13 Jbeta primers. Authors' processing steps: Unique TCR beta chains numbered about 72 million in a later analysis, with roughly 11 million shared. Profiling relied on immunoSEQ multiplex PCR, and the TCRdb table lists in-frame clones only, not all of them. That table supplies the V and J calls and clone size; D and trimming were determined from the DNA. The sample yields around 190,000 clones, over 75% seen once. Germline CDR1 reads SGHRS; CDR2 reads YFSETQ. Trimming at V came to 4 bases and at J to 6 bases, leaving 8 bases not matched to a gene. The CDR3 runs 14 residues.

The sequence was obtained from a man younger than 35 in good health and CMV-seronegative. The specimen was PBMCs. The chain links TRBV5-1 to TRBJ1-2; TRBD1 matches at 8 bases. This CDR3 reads CASSQDRALDGYTF. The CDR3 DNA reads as TGCGCCAGCAGCCAGGACAGGGCGCTGGATGGCTACACCTTC.